This is a list of T cell receptor beta chains from one sample in a study of PD-L1 blockade in urothelial cancer. Libraries were prepared by immunoSEQ multiplex PCR; TCRdb keeps only in-frame clonotypes and omits some of them. This table has tens of thousands of clones, around nine tenths appearing once. Sequenced here: PBMCs, sampled around atezolizumab (anti-PD-L1) treatment. These receptors all stem from a man in his fifties with urothelial cancer. CDR3s include the opening cysteine and the closing phenylalanine or tryptophan. Fields, in order: J gene, D gene, clone size, V gene, CDR3 DNA, CDR3 protein. D genes are given only for firm matches. Rows may omit the clone size; those that give it use once, few, many or a size class.

TRBJ2-1	TRBD2	once	TRBV9	TGTGCCAGCAGCGCTCGAGGGTCTAGCGGAGTTTACAATGAGCAGTTCTTC	CASSARGSSGVYNEQFF
TRBJ2-5	.	.	TRBV7-3	TGTGCCAGCAGCTTATTATACCAAGAGACCCAGTACTTC	CASSLLYQETQYF
TRBJ2-1	TRBD1	.	TRBV10-1	TGCGCCAGCGGAACAGGGGGCAATGAGCAGTTCTTC	CASGTGGNEQFF
TRBJ2-3	.	few	TRBV5-4	TGTGCCAGCAGCCTGGACGGACAGTTTAGCACAGATACGCAGTATTTT	CASSLDGQFSTDTQYF
TRBJ2-3	TRBD1	.	TRBV5-4	TGTGCCAGCAGCTTGGAACAGGGGAGAGCTAGCACAGATACGCAGTATTTT	CASSLEQGRASTDTQYF
TRBJ2-3	TRBD2	.	TRBV11-2	TGTGCCAGCAGCTCGGCTAGCGGGAGTGATACGCAGTATTTT	CASSSASGSDTQYF
TRBJ1-2	.	large	TRBV10-3	TGTGCCATTCCCGGGGGGTACGATGGCTACACCTTC	CAIPGGYDGYTF
TRBJ2-5	.	.	TRBV5-1	TGCGCCAGCAGGCCGGGGTTTAGGGAAGAGACCCAGTACTTC	CASRPGFREETQYF
TRBJ1-3	.	.	TRBV9	TGTGCCAGCAGCGTAGAACAGGGTTTTGGAAACACCATATATTTT	CASSVEQGFGNTIYF
TRBJ2-7	.	.	TRBV15	TGTGCCACCAGGGACATCTGGATTTCCTACGAGCAGTACTTC	CATRDIWISYEQYF
TRBJ2-7	TRBD2	.	TRBV28	TGTGCCAGCAGGGGACTAGCGGGAGTGGCCGAGCAGTACTTC	CASRGLAGVAEQYF
TRBJ2-1	.	.	TRBV7-9	TGTGCCAGCAGCTTAGCGGGGGGGCCCCCCAATGAGCAGTTCTTC	CASSLAGGPPNEQFF
TRBJ1-2	TRBD1	.	TRBV28	TGTGCCAGCCGTCAGGGGGCGCAGGGCGGCTACACCTTC	CASRQGAQGGYTF
TRBJ2-5	TRBD1	.	TRBV5-4	TGTGCCAGCAGCACGACCGGGACAGGGGGCTTTATGGAGACCCAGTACTTC	CASSTTGTGGFMETQYF
TRBJ1-2	.	.	TRBV6-6	TGTGCCAGCAGTTACGACGCGGGGGGGGTAAACTATGGCTACACCTTC	CASSYDAGGVNYGYTF
TRBJ2-7	.	.	TRBV6-6	TGTGCCAGCAGATCTACAGGGACCTCCTACGAGCAGTACTTC	CASRSTGTSYEQYF
TRBJ2-3	TRBD2	.	TRBV7-9	TGTGCCAGCAGCCCCAAGACTAGCGGGGAGGGGGATACGCAGTATTTT	CASSPKTSGEGDTQYF